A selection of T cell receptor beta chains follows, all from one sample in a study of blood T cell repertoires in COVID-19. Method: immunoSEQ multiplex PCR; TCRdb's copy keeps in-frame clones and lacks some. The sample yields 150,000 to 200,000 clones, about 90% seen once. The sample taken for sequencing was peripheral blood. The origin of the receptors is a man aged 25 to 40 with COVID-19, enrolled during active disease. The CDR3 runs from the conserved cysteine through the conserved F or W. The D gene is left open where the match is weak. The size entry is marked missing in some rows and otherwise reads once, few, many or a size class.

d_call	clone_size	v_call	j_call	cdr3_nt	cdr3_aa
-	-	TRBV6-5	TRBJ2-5	TGTGCCAGCAGTTACGGTGGCAGCCAAGAGACCCAGTACTTC	CASSYGGSQETQYF
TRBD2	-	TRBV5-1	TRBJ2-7	TGCGCCAGCAGCCCCGGGGGAGCGGGAGTTCTCTACGAGCAGTACTTC	CASSPGGAGVLYEQYF
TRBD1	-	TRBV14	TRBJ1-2	TGTGCCAGCAGCCAAGAGATTCTTCGGACAGGCTTGGATGGCTACACCTTC	CASSQEILRTGLDGYTF
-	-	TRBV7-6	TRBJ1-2	TGTGCCAGCAGCTTAGAGGGGGTCGGCTACACCTTC	CASSLEGVGYTF
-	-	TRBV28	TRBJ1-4	TGTGCCAGTAGCGCGGGACGGATTAATGAAAAACTGTTTTTT	CASSAGRINEKLFF
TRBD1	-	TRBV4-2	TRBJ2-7	TGTGCCAGCAGCCGCCAAACAGGGGGCCCCTCTTACGAGCAGTACTTC	CASSRQTGGPSYEQYF
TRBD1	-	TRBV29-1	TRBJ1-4	TGCAGCGCACATGGACAGGGGGTTGAAAAACTGTTTTTT	CSAHGQGVEKLFF
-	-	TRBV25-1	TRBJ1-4	TGTTCTCCGGGGGGCCCGGTGGGGGCTAATGAAAAACTGTTTTTT	CSPGGPVGANEKLFF
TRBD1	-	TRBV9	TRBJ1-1	TGTGCCAGCAGCGTGGGACAGTTGGGCACTGAAGCTTTCTTT	CASSVGQLGTEAFF
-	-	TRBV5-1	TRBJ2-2	TGCGCCAGCAGCTTGGTCGGCGGACTGGAGAACACCGGGGAGCTGTTTTTT	CASSLVGGLENTGELFF
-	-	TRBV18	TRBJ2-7	TGTGCCAGCTCACTTAACAGGGTTAAGGGCTCCTACGAGCAGTACTTC	CASSLNRVKGSYEQYF
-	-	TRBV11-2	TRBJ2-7	TGTGCCAGCAGCCCCCTGGGCCCGAACTCCTACGAGCAGTACTTC	CASSPLGPNSYEQYF
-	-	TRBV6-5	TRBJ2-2	TGTGCCAGCAGTTTTTTGGACTGGTCCGGGGAGCTGTTTTTT	CASSFLDWSGELFF
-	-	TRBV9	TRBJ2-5	TGTGCCAGCAGCGTAGGGCCAGGGGCAAGGGAGACCCAGTACTTC	CASSVGPGARETQYF
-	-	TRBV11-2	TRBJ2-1	TGTGCCAGCAGCTTAGTGAGAGGCAATGAGCAGTTCTTC	CASSLVRGNEQFF
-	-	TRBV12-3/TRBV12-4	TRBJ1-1	TGTGCCAGCACTCCCAACCCGGGGGGTGAAGCTTTCTTT	CASTPNPGGEAFF
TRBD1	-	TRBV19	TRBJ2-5	TGTGCCAGTAGCCAGGGACAGGGTGAGGCAGAGACCCAGTACTTC	CASSQGQGEAETQYF
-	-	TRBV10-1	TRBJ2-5	TGCGCCAGCAGGCCTGTGGGGGGCCAAGAGACCCAGTACTTC	CASRPVGGQETQYF
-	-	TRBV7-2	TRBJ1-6	TGTGCCAGCAGCTTAGCGCTAGGACAGATATATAATTCACCCCTCCACTTT	CASSLALGQIYNSPLHF
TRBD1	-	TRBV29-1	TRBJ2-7	TGCAGCGGTGGACAGGGGGGCGAGCAGTACTTC	CSGGQGGEQYF
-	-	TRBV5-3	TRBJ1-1	TGTGCCAGAAGCCTCAGGGTTCGGAACACTGAAGCTTTCTTT	CARSLRVRNTEAFF
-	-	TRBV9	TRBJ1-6	TGTGCCAGCAGCGTAACTGCGGGTAATTCACCCCTCCACTTT	CASSVTAGNSPLHF
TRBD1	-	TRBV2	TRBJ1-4	TGTGCCAGCAGTGATATCGGGGCAGGGGGAAAACTGTTTTTT	CASSDIGAGGKLFF
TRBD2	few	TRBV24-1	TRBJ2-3	TGTGCCACCAGTGAAGGCCGAGCGGGGGGGCGTGGAGATACGCAGTATTTT	CATSEGRAGGRGDTQYF
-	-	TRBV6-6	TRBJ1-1	TGTGCCAGCAGCTTGGTCGGGACTGAAGCTTTCTTT	CASSLVGTEAFF
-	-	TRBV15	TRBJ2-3	TGTGCCACCAGCAGAGCTCGGGATACGCAGTATTTT	CATSRARDTQYF
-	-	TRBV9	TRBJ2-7	TGTGCCAGCAGCGTAGACTACTCCTACGAGCAGTACTTC	CASSVDYSYEQYF
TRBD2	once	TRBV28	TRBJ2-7	TGTGCCAGCAGTTTATATTCGGGGGGCTCCTACGAGCAGTACTTC	CASSLYSGGSYEQYF
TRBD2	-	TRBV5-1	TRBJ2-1	TGCGCCAGCAGCCTCCCAACTAGCGGGGGGACTAATGAGCAGTTCTTC	CASSLPTSGGTNEQFF
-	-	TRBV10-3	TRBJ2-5	TGTGCCATCAGTGGAAACAGCCAAGAGACCCAGTACTTC	CAISGNSQETQYF
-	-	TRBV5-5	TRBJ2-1	TGTGCCAGCAGCTTGACGCGCTACAATGAGCAGTTCTTC	CASSLTRYNEQFF
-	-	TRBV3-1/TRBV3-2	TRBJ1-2	TGTGCCAGCAGCCAAGGCCCGGGCAGGGGTAACTATGGCTACACCTTC	CASSQGPGRGNYGYTF
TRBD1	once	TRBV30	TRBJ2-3	TGTGCCTGGAGGAGGGGGACAGTCACAGATACGCAGTATTTT	CAWRRGTVTDTQYF
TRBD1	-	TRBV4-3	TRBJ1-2	TGCGCCAGCAGTCTTAATAGGGGGCGCAGCTATGGCTACACCTTC	CASSLNRGRSYGYTF
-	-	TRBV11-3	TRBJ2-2	TGTGCCAGCAGCCATCGGAGTGACACCGGGGAGCTGTTTTTT	CASSHRSDTGELFF
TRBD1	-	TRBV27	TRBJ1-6	TGTGCCAGCAGTTCCGGGACAGATAATTCACCCCTCCACTTT	CASSSGTDNSPLHF
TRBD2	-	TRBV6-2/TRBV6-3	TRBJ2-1	TGTGCCAGCAGTTACCCGGACGGACTAGCTTACAATGAGCAGTTCTTC	CASSYPDGLAYNEQFF
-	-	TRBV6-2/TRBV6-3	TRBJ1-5	TGTGCCAGCAGTCTCCGGGACGGGGGAATTATCAATCAGCCCCAGCATTTT	CASSLRDGGIINQPQHF
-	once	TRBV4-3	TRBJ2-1	TGCGCCAGCAGCCAAGATTCCGGGGTGCTTCATAGAAATGAGCAGTTCTTC	CASSQDSGVLHRNEQFF
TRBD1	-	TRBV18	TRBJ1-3	TGTGCCAGCTCCCCCGAAGGTCAGGGGGCGGACACCATATATTTT	CASSPEGQGADTIYF
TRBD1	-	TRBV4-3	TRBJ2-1	TGCGCCAGCAGCCAGACAGGGAGTAGGTACAATGAGCAGTTCTTC	CASSQTGSRYNEQFF
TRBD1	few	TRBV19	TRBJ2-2	TGTGCCAGTAACAGTCGGGACAGGGGGTTCGCAAGAGGGGAGCTGTTTTTT	CASNSRDRGFARGELFF
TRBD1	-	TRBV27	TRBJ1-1	TGTGCCAGCAGTTTATGGCCAGGGGGAGGGAACACTGAAGCTTTCTTT	CASSLWPGGGNTEAFF
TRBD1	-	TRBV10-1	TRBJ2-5	TGCGCCAGCAGTGAGGACAGGGGAGAGACCCAGTACTTC	CASSEDRGETQYF
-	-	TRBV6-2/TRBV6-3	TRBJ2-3	TGTGCCAGCAGCTCGGATACGCAGTATTTT	CASSSDTQYF
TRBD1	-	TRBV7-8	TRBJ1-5	TGTGCCAGCAGCAGAGGTGGGGCAGGGGGCTTGGGCAATCAGCCCCAGCATTTT	CASSRGGAGGLGNQPQHF
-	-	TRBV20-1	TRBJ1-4	TGCAGTGCTAGTCGGGGGGCTAATGAAAAACTGTTTTTT	CSASRGANEKLFF
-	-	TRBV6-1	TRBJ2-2	TGTGCCAGCAGTGAGGGGAGCGCCCCCACCGGGGAGCTGTTTTTT	CASSEGSAPTGELFF
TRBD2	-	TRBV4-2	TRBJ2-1	TGTGCCAGCAGCCAAGAAACGAGCGGGAGTGAGTACAATGAGCAGTTCTTC	CASSQETSGSEYNEQFF
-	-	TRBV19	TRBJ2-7	TGTGCCAGTAGTTGGGGTCTCAGGGGAATATCAGAGCAGTACTTC	CASSWGLRGISEQYF
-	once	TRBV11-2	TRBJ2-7	TGTGCCAGCAGCTTAGCCGTCGGCGAGCAGTACTTC	CASSLAVGEQYF
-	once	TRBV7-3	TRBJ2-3	TGTGCCAGCAGCTTAACCACTAGCACAGATACGCAGTATTTT	CASSLTTSTDTQYF
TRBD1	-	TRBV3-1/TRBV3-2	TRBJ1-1	TGTGCCAGCAGGTTATACAGGGGTTCGGACACTGAAGCTTTCTTT	CASRLYRGSDTEAFF
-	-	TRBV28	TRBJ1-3	TGTGCCACCCAAACAGGATTGAGAAACACCATATATTTT	CATQTGLRNTIYF
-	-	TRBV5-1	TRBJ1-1	TGCGCCAGCAGTCCCGGGACACCGAACACTGAAGCTTTCTTT	CASSPGTPNTEAFF
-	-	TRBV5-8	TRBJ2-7	TGTGCCAGCAGCGGGAGATCCTACGAGCAGTACTTC	CASSGRSYEQYF
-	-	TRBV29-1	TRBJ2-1	TGCGAGATTGAGGTCGACAATGAGCAGTTCTTC	CEIEVDNEQFF